This T cell receptor beta chain was sequenced in a study of blood T cell repertoires in COVID-19. Study overall: Whether acute or convalescent, the COVID-19 samples came from the United States, Italy and Spain. In each case, the material was cDNA or gDNA derived from T cells, B-cell-depleted T cells, or PBMCs.

CDR3 size: 16 residues. J lost 4 bases, V lost 1 base, and 4 bases had no gene match. Germline V lookup: CDR1 LGHDT, CDR2 YNNKEL (reference sequence). Authors' data handling: By means of reference gene primer amplification, nucleated cell counts were estimated. Sequencing used immunoSEQ multiplex PCR; TCRdb keeps in-frame clones, though not all of them. V, J and clone size reflect that table, while D and trimming were determined from the DNA. Of around 93,000 clones listed, around nine tenths are singletons. This clone has just a few counts. This receptor was taken from a human donor in a cohort sampled during active COVID-19. The V gene is TRBV3-1 (or the pseudogene TRBV3-2), the J gene TRBJ1-5; TRBD1 matches 10 bases. The sequencing input was peripheral blood. The CDR3 reads CASSQAWGQGNQPQHF. As DNA, the CDR3 is TGTGCCAGCAGCCAAGCTTGGGGACAGGGGAATCAGCCCCAGCATTTT.